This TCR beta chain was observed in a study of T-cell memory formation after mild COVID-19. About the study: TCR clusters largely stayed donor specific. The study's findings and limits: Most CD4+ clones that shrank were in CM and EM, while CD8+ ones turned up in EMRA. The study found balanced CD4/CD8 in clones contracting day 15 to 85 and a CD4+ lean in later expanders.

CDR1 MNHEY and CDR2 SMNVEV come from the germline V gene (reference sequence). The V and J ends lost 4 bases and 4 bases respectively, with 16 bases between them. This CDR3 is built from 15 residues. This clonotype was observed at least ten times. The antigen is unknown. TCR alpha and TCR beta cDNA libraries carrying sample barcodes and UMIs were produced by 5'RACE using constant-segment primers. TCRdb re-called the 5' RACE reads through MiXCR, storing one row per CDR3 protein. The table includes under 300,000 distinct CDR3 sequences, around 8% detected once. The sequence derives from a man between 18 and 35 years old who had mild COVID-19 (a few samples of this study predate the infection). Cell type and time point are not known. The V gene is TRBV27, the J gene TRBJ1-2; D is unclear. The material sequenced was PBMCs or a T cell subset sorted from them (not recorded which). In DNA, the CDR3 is TGTGCCAGCAGTTATACCCCCTCCGACCTCTATGGCTACACCTTC. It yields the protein CASSYTPSDLYGYTF.